These 19 T cell receptor beta chains were all obtained from the same sample, sequenced in a study of CXCR3-negative and CXCR3-positive naive CD8 T cells. Their antigens are not known. Study-level results: Naive cells with CXCR3 showed TRB CDR3s that were more hydrophobic than those in CXCR3-negative naive cells.

Preparation of TRB cDNA libraries relied on 5' RACE carrying UMI labels. TCRdb reworked the 5' RACE reads into one entry per CDR3 protein, no DNA. With 4,500 to 5,500 distinct CDR3 sequences in the sample, the ten largest clones hold less than 2%. The sample was naive CXCR3+ CD8+ T cells from blood. Subset noted: CD45RO-CCR7+CD27+CD95- naive CD8+ T cells expressing CXCR3 (TNR3+). The receptors derive from a human donor in good health. Some clones in this sample may be carry-over from other donors' samples.

The chain combines TRBV2 with TRBJ2-5; the D gene TCRdb calls, TRBD1, cannot be checked with no DNA. Per the germline V gene, CDR1 is SNHLY and CDR2 is FYNNEI. The CDR3 runs 15 residues. This CDR3 reads CASSDVEVSRGTQYF.

This clonotype counts as medium-sized by frequency. The chain employs TRBV15 and TRBJ2-2; TCRdb's assignment of TRBD1 cannot be checked, as there is no DNA. Germline values: CDR1 LNHNV, CDR2 YYDKDF (reference sequence). This CDR3 has 15 residues. The CDR3 is CATSRTGTNTGELFF.

By frequency, this clonotype registers medium-sized (0.01 to 0.1%). The chain recombines TRBV29-1 with TRBJ2-3; the D gene TCRdb calls, TRBD1, cannot be checked with no DNA. This CDR3 is built from 11 residues. CDR1 and CDR2 (germline): SQVTM, ANQGSEA. The CDR3 loop is CSVQDTDTQYF.

This clonotype is labeled medium-sized based on frequency. The chain uses TRBV20-1 and TRBJ2-4; TCRdb gives TRBD1 as the D gene, but with no DNA this cannot be confirmed. Germline V gene sequence: CDR1 DFQATT, CDR2 SNEGSKA (reference sequence). CDR3 length: 16 amino acids. CDR3 protein: CSAREKRQGPKNIQYF.

The chain uses TRBV29-1 and TRBJ2-5. The CDR3 runs to 13 residues. CDR1 and CDR2 (germline): SQVTM, ANQGSEA. This chain's CDR3 is CSVEDLRAETQYF.

The chain has TRBV7-8 and TRBJ2-5. Germline-derived CDR1 and CDR2 are SGHVS and FQNEAQ. This CDR3 comprises 13 residues. This CDR3 reads CASSWYKKETQYF.

Its frequency marks this clonotype as medium-sized. The V gene is TRBV29-1, the J gene TRBJ1-2; there is no DNA to check the TCRdb D call of TRBD1. This CDR3 spans 14 amino acids. Looked up from germline, CDR1 is SQVTM and CDR2 is ANQGSEA. CDR3: CSVLLGGGIYGYTF.

The V call is TRBV7-6, the J call TRBJ2-3. The CDR3 runs to 15 residues. CDR1 and CDR2 (germline): SGHVS, FNYEAQ. Here the CDR3 reads CASSLAGDGADTQYF. Drawing the rest from reference TRBV7-6 and TRBJ2-3, the complete variable domain is GAGVSQSPRYKVTKRGQDVALRCDPISGHVSLYWYRQALGQGPEFLTYFNYEAQQDKSGLPNDRFSAERPEGSISTLTIQRTEQRDSAMYRCASSLAGDGADTQYFGPGTRLTVL.

The chain carries TRBV12-5 and TRBJ2-7; lacking DNA, the TRBD1 call made by TCRdb goes unchecked. The CDR3 has 12 amino acids. Germline values: CDR1 LGHNT, CDR2 FRNRAP. The CDR3 sequence: CARRTGGYEQYF. Together with reference TRBV12-5 and TRBJ2-7, the CDR3 gives the full variable domain: DARVTQTPRHKVTEMGQEVTMRCQPILGHNTVFWYRQTMMQGLELLAYFRNRAPLDDSGMPKDRFSAEMPDATLATLKIQPSEPRDSAVYFCARRTGGYEQYFGPGTRLTVT.

The chain employs TRBV5-6 and TRBJ1-1. Looked up from germline, CDR1 is SGHDT and CDR2 is YYEEEE. The CDR3 covers 16 residues. CDR3: CASSRNLQGRNTEAFF.

Its frequency marks this clonotype as medium-sized. The CDR3 region is CATEQGAANSPLHF. The chain joins TRBV10-3 to TRBJ1-6; no DNA is available, so the TRBD1 call from TCRdb remains unchecked. The length of the CDR3 is 14 residues. Germline CDR1 reads ENHRY; CDR2 reads SYGVKD.

Frequency places this clonotype as medium-sized. The chain couples TRBV23-1 to TRBJ2-1. TRBV23-1 is filed as an ORF, its function uncertain. The CDR3 runs 15 residues. CDR3 region: CASSIGGDFYNEQFF.

This clonotype is medium-sized by frequency. The chain carries TRBV19 and TRBJ2-1; TCRdb reports TRBD1, a call that lacks DNA to check it against. CDR3 length: 14 amino acids. From germline, CDR1 is LNHDA and CDR2 SQIVND (reference sequence). The CDR3 region is CASSIGGDTGEQFF.

This clonotype is medium-sized by frequency. The CDR3 reads CSARDRARSSYEQYF. The chain carries TRBV20-1 and TRBJ2-7. The germline V gene has CDR1 DFQATT and CDR2 SNEGSKA (reference sequence). The CDR3 has 15 amino acids.

V usage is TRBV20-1 and J usage is TRBJ1-3. The CDR3 is 11 amino acids. Looked up from germline, CDR1 is DFQATT and CDR2 is SNEGSKA (reference sequence). The CDR3 here is CSAQGSNTIYF.

This sequence joins TRBV5-6 and TRBJ2-1; TCRdb calls TRBD2, which cannot be checked without DNA. This CDR3 spans 18 amino acids. The germline V gene has CDR1 SGHDT and CDR2 YYEEEE. The CDR3 sequence: CASSLRWSGPRKHNEQFF.

The CDR3 is CASSSDRDRVVDEQFF. This rearrangement joins TRBV5-1 to TRBJ2-1; the TCRdb D gene call, TRBD1, has no DNA to confirm it. Germline V gene lookup returns CDR1 SGHRS and CDR2 YFSETQ. This CDR3 spans 16 amino acids. Supplemented by reference TRBV5-1 and TRBJ2-1, the full variable domain reads KAGVTQTPRYLIKTRGQQVTLSCSPISGHRSVSWYQQTPGQGLQFLFEYFSETQRNKGNFPGRFSGRQFSNSRSEMNVSTLELGDSALYLCASSSDRDRVVDEQFFGPGTRLTVL.

This chain links TRBV4-3 with TRBJ2-1; TCRdb's D call of TRBD1 is untestable without DNA. The germline V gene has CDR1 LGHNA and CDR2 YSLEER. There are 16 residues in the CDR3. CDR3 sequence: CASSQDRSLGSGEQFF.

The gene calls are TRBV6-2 or TRBV6-3 and TRBJ2-5. Per germline, CDR1 MNHEY and CDR2 SVGEGT. The CDR3 has 11 residues. The CDR3 protein is CASTSQETQYF.